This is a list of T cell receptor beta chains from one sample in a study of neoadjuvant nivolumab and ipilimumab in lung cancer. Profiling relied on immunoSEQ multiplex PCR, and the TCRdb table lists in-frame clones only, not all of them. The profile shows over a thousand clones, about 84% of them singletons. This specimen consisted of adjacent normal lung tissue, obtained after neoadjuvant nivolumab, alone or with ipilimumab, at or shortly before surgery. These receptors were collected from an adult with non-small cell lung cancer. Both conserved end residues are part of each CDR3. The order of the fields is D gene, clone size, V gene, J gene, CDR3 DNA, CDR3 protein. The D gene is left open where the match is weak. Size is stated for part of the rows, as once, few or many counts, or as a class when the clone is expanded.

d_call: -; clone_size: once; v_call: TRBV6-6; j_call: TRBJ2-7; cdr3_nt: TGTGCCAGCAGGGCTGAGGGCGAGCAGTACTTC; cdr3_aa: CASRAEGEQYF
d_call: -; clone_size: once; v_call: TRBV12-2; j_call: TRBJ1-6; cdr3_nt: TGTGCAAGTCGCTTAGGTTACGGGACAGGGGTATGCAATTCACCCCTCCACTTT; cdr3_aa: CASRLGYGTGVCNSPLHF
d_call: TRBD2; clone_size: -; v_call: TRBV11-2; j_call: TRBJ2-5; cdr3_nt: TGTGCCAGCAGCTTAATCGGGGGGGCTCGGGAGACCCAGTACTTC; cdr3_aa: CASSLIGGARETQYF
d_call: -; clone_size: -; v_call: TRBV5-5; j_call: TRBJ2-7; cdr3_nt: TGTGCCAGCAGCTTGCTACGGACAACCTACGAGCAGTACTTC; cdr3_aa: CASSLLRTTYEQYF
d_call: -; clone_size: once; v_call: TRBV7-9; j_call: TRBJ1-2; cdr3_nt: TGTGCCAGCAGCTTCGCGGAGTATGGCTACACCTTC; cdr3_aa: CASSFAEYGYTF
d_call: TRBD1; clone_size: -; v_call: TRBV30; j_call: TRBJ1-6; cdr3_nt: TGTGCCTGGAGCCGGACAGGGGGCGTTTCCTATAATTCACCCCTCCACTTT; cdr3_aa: CAWSRTGGVSYNSPLHF
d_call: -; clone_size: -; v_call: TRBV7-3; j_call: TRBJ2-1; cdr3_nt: TGTGCCAGCAGCTTAACTTCCGGGCCCTACAATGAGCAGTTCTTC; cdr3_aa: CASSLTSGPYNEQFF
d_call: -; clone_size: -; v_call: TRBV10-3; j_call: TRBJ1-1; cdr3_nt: TGTGCCATCAGACGCGCGAGTAGCACTGAAGCTTTCTTT; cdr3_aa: CAIRRASSTEAFF
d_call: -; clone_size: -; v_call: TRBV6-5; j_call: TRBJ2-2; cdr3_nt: TGTGCCAGCAGCAGGGTGCAGGGTAACACCGGGGAGCTGTTTTTT; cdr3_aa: CASSRVQGNTGELFF
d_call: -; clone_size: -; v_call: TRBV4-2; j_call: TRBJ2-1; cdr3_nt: TGTGCCAGCAGCCAAGATCCGGGCTCCTACAATGAGCAGTTCTTC; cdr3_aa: CASSQDPGSYNEQFF
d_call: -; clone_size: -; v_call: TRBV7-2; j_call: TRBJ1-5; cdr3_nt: TGTGCCAGCAGCTTCTCACATAACAATCAGCCCCAGCATTTT; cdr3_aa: CASSFSHNNQPQHF
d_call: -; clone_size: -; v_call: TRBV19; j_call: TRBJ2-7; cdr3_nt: TGTGCCAGTAGTGCACAGGGATTCTCCTACGAGCAGTACTTC; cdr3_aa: CASSAQGFSYEQYF
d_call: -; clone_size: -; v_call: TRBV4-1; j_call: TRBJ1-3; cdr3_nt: TGCGCCAGCAGCCAGGTAACAGGGCTCCGTGGAAACACCATATATTTT; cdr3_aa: CASSQVTGLRGNTIYF
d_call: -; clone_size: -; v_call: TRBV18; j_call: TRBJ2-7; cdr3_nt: TGTGCCAGCTCACCACTACCGACGAGCGCCGAGCAGTACTTC; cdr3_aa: CASSPLPTSAEQYF
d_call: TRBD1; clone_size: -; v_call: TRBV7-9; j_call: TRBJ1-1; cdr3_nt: TGTGCCAGCAGCTTGGGACAGGGTGACACTGAAGCTTTCTTT; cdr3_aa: CASSLGQGDTEAFF
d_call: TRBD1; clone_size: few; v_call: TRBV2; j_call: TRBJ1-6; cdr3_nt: TGTGCCAGCAGTCTGGACAGGGTTACGGTCCAGGATTCACCCCTCCACTTT; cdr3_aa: CASSLDRVTVQDSPLHF
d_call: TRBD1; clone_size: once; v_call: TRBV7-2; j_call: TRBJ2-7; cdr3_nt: TGTGCCAGCAGCTTCACAGGGGCCTCCTACGAGCAGTACTTC; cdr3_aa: CASSFTGASYEQYF
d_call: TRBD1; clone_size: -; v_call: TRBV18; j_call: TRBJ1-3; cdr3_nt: TGTGCCAGCTCAATTCGACAGGGGGCGGACTCTGGAAACACCATATATTTT; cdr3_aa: CASSIRQGADSGNTIYF
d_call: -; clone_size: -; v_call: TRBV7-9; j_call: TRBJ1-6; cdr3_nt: TGTGCCAGCAGCCCCCTCGGCAGGAATAATTCACCCCTCCACTTT; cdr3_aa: CASSPLGRNNSPLHF
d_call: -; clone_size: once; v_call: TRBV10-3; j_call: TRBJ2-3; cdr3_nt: TGTGCCATCAGCCTGAGCGGATCTGATACGCAGTATTTT; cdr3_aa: CAISLSGSDTQYF
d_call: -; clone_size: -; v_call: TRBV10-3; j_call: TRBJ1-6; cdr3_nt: TGTGCCATCGCAGGGCCCAATTCACCCCTCCACTTT; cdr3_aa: CAIAGPNSPLHF
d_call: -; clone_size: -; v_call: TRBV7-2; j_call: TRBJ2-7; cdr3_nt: TGTGCCAGCAGCTTACAGACAGCGACCTACGAGCAGTACTTC; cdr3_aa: CASSLQTATYEQYF
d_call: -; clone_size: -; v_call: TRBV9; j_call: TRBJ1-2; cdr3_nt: TGTGCCAGCAGCCTAGCGACAGGCTCCTATGGCTACACCTTC; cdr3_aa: CASSLATGSYGYTF